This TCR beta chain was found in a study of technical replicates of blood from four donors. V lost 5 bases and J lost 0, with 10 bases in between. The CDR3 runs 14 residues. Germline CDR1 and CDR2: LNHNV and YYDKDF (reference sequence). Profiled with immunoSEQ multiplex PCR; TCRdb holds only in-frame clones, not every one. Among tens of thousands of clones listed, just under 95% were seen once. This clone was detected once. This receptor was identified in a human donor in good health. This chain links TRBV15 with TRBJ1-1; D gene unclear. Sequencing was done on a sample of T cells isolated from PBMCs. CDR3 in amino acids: CATSGLTVNTEAFF. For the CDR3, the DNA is TGTGCCACCAGCGGCCTTACAGTGAACACTGAAGCTTTCTTT.